This TCR beta chain is from a study of T-cell memory formation after mild COVID-19. Study overall: In these data, TCR clusters were largely donor specific. Findings and limits, study-wide: The study found balanced CD4/CD8 in clones contracting day 15 to 85 and a CD4+ lean in later expanders.

This clonotype appeared a few times. The antigen is undetermined. MiXCR, applied by TCRdb to the 5' RACE reads, yields one record per CDR3 protein. The sample shows 550,000 to 700,000 distinct CDR3 sequences, roughly 17% of them seen only once. CDR1 SGHRS and CDR2 YFSETQ come from the germline V gene. The CDR3 is 14 residues long. Trimming removed 5 bases from V and 5 bases from J, with 15 bases in between. The TCR was taken from an adult woman who had mild COVID-19 (a few samples of this study predate the infection). Cell type and time point are not known. Sample: PBMCs or a T cell subset sorted from them (not recorded which). The rearrangement links TRBV5-1 to TRBJ2-3; D uncertain. CDR3 region: CASRVVGKGDTQYF. CDR3 nucleotide sequence: TGCGCCAGCAGAGTGGTGGGAAAAGGAGATACGCAGTATTTT.